The entry below gives a single T cell receptor beta chain sequence along with its context. This sample was taken from a study of blood T cell repertoires in COVID-19. About the study: The study drew acute and convalescent COVID-19 samples from the United States, Italy and Spain. Sources were T cells, B-cell-depleted T cells, or PBMCs; the material itself was cDNA or gDNA.

The CDR3 consists of 15 residues. Trimming removed 5 bases from V and 7 bases from J; junction bases left unmatched: 10. Germline loops: CDR1 SGHNT, CDR2 YENEEA. Authors' analysis steps: Estimates of nucleated cell counts were drawn from the amplification of reference gene primers. Data came from immunoSEQ multiplex PCR; TCRdb stores just in-frame clones and leaves some out. V and J calls and clone size come straight from that table; D and trimming were deduced from the DNA. The sample holds more than 100,000 clones, about 85% seen once. This receptor was identified in a man aged 50-60 years in a cohort sampled during active COVID-19. The material sequenced was peripheral blood. This chain connects TRBV11-3 to TRBJ2-5, with 10 bases aligning to TRBD2. CDR3 nucleotide sequence: TGTGCCAGCAGCCACGGGTCTAGCGGGGGTATGACCCAGTACTTC. Encoded protein: CASSHGSSGGMTQYF. The full variable domain, its missing parts supplied by reference TRBV11-3 and TRBJ2-5, is EAGVVQSPRYKIIEKKQPVAFWCNPISGHNTLYWYLQNLGQGPELLIRYENEEAVDDSQLPKDRFSAERLKGVDSTLKIQPAELGDSAVYLCASSHGSSGGMTQYFGPGTRLLVL.